These T cell receptor beta chains were read from a single sample in a study of blood T cell repertoires in COVID-19. Repertoires were generated with immunoSEQ multiplex PCR, while TCRdb's copy carries only in-frame clones and drops some. This table holds some 140,000 clones, approximately 79% found once. The sample consisted of peripheral blood. Receptors were obtained from a man aged 60 to 75 with acute or convalescent COVID-19. Both conserved end residues are part of each CDR3. Each record gives: clone size, V gene, D gene, J gene, CDR3 protein, CDR3 DNA. The D gene is left open where the match is weak. Rows give clone size only sometimes, using once, few, many, or a class for an expanded clone.

-	TRBV5-1	TRBD1	TRBJ2-1	CASSLDPGQGSEQFF	TGCGCCAGCAGCTTAGACCCAGGACAGGGCAGTGAGCAGTTCTTC
once	TRBV19	TRBD1	TRBJ1-3	CASSLPGQGGRNTIYF	TGTGCCAGTAGTCTCCCGGGACAGGGCGGACGAAACACCATATATTTT
-	TRBV28	-	TRBJ1-2	CASSPSTGGGYTF	TGTGCCAGCAGTCCCTCGACTGGTGGGGGCTACACCTTC
-	TRBV9	-	TRBJ1-3	CASSVTEQSGNTIYF	TGTGCCAGCAGCGTAACAGAACAGTCTGGAAACACCATATATTTT
-	TRBV27	-	TRBJ1-1	CASSLWGPMNTEAFF	TGTGCCAGCAGTTTATGGGGCCCCATGAACACTGAAGCTTTCTTT
-	TRBV6-2/TRBV6-3	TRBD1	TRBJ2-1	CASSSGTGGINEQFF	TGTGCCAGCAGTTCCGGGACAGGGGGCATCAATGAGCAGTTCTTC
-	TRBV29-1	TRBD1	TRBJ1-2	CSADRGSNYGYTF	TGCAGCGCAGACAGGGGATCTAACTATGGCTACACCTTC
-	TRBV18	-	TRBJ1-4	CASSQTVATNEKLFF	TGTGCCAGCTCGCAGACAGTCGCAACTAATGAAAAACTGTTTTTT
-	TRBV19	TRBD2	TRBJ2-1	CASRWASGYNEQFF	TGTGCCAGTAGATGGGCTAGCGGCTACAATGAGCAGTTCTTC
-	TRBV6-5	-	TRBJ2-7	CASRVPEVGEQYF	TGTGCCAGCAGGGTACCCGAGGTCGGTGAGCAGTACTTC
-	TRBV10-2	TRBD2	TRBJ2-3	CASSGGGDTQYF	TGCGCCAGCAGTGGCGGGGGAGATACGCAGTATTTT
-	TRBV5-1	TRBD1	TRBJ1-6	CASSDSKGGAGYSPLHF	TGCGCCAGCAGCGATTCGAAAGGGGGCGCTGGGTATTCACCCCTCCACTTT
-	TRBV29-1	-	TRBJ2-1	CSVGVGPNTGQDYNEQFF	TGCAGCGTTGGAGTGGGCCCAAACACGGGACAAGACTACAATGAGCAGTTCTTC
-	TRBV5-4	-	TRBJ2-7	CASSSGSEQYF	TGTGCCAGCAGCTCCGGGTCCGAGCAGTACTTC
once	TRBV6-5	-	TRBJ1-2	CASSVATANYGYTF	TGTGCCAGCAGCGTTGCGACAGCCAACTATGGCTACACCTTC
-	TRBV6-2/TRBV6-3	TRBD1	TRBJ1-5	CASSNYLPAGGDQPQHF	TGTGCCAGCAGTAACTACCTCCCGGCAGGGGGCGATCAGCCCCAGCATTTT
-	TRBV2	-	TRBJ1-2	CASSESVYGYTF	TGTGCCAGCAGTGAATCCGTCTATGGCTACACCTTC
-	TRBV2	TRBD1	TRBJ2-7	CASSEDRSSYEQYF	TGTGCCAGCAGTGAGGACAGGAGCTCCTACGAGCAGTACTTC
-	TRBV24-1	TRBD1	TRBJ1-1	CATSDQTGSEAFF	TGTGCCACCAGTGACCAGACAGGGTCTGAAGCTTTCTTT
-	TRBV4-3	-	TRBJ2-2	CASSQDRITGELFF	TGCGCCAGCAGCCAAGATAGAATAACCGGGGAGCTGTTTTTT
few	TRBV7-2	-	TRBJ1-3	CASSLVPGAGNTIYF	TGTGCCAGCAGCTTAGTGCCAGGGGCTGGAAACACCATATATTTT